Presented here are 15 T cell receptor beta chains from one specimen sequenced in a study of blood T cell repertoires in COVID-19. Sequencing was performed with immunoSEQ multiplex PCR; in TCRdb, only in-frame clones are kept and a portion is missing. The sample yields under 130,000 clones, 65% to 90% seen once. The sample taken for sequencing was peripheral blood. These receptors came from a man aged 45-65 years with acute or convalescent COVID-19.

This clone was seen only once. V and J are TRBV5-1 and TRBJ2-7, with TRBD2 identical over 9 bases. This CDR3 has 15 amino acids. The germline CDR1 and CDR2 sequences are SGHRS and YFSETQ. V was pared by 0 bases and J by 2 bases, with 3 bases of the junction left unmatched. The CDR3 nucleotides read TGCGCCAGCAGCTTGGGGACTAGCGTAACCTACGAGCAGTACTTC. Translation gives CASSLGTSVTYEQYF. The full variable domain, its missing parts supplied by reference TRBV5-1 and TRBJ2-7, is KAGVTQTPRYLIKTRGQQVTLSCSPISGHRSVSWYQQTPGQGLQFLFEYFSETQRNKGNFPGRFSGRQFSNSRSEMNVSTLELGDSALYLCASSLGTSVTYEQYFGPGTRLTVT.

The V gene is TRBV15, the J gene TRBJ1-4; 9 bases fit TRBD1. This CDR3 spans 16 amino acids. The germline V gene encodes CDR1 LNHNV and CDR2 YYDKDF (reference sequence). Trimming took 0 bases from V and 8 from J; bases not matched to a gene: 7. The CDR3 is CATSRDTGGAGEKLFF. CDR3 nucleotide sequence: TGTGCCACCAGCAGAGATACAGGGGGCGCCGGGGAAAAACTGTTTTTT.

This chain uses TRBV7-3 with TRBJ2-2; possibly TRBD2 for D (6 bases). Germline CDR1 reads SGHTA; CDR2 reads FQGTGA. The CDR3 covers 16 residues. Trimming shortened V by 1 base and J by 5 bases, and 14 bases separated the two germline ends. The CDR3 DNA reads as TGTGCCAGCAGCTTAAACGGGGGTTTCGGGACCGGGGAGCTGTTTTTT. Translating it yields CASSLNGGFGTGELFF. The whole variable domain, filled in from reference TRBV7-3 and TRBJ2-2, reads GAGVSQTPSNKVTEKGKYVELRCDPISGHTALYWYRQSLGQGPEFLIYFQGTGAADDSGLPNDRFFAVRPEGSVSTLKIQRTERGDSAVYLCASSLNGGFGTGELFFGEGSRLTVL.

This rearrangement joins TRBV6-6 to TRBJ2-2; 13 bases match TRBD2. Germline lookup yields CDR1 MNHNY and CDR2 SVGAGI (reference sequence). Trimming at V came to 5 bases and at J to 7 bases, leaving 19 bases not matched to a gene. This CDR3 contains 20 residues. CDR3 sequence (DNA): TGTGCCAGCAGTCGAAGGGTTGTTTCAAAGACTAGCGGGAGGTACGGGGAGCTGTTTTTT. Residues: CASSRRVVSKTSGRYGELFF.

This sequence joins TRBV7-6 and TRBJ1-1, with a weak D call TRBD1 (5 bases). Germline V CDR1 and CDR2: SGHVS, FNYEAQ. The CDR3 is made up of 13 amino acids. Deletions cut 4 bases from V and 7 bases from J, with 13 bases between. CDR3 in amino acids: CASSWGGVGEAFF. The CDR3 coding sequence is TGTGCCAGCAGCTGGGGAGGGGTCGGTGAAGCTTTCTTT.

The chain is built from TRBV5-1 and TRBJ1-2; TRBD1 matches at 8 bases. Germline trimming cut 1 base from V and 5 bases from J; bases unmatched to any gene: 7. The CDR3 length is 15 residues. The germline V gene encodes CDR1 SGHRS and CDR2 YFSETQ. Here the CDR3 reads CASSLLQGASYGYTF. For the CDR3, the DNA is TGCGCCAGCAGCTTGTTGCAGGGGGCATCGTATGGCTACACCTTC.

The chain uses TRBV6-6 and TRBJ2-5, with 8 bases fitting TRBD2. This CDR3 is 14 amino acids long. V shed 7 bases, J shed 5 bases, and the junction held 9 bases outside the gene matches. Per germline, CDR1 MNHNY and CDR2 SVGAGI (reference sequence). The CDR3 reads CASTDGGASETQYF. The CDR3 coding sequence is TGTGCCAGCACCGACGGGGGGGCCAGCGAGACCCAGTACTTC.

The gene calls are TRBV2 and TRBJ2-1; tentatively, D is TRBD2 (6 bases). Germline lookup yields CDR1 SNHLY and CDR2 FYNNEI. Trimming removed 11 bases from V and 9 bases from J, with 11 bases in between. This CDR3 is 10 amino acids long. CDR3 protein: CAGGTSEQFF. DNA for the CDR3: TGTGCCGGCGGGACTTCTGAGCAGTTCTTC.

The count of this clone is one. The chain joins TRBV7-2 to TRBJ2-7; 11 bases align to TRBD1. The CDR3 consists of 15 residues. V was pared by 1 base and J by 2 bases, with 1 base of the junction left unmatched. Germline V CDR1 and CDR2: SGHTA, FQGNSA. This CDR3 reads CASSLVGQGAYEQYF. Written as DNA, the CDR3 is TGTGCCAGCAGCTTAGTGGGACAGGGGGCCTACGAGCAGTACTTC.

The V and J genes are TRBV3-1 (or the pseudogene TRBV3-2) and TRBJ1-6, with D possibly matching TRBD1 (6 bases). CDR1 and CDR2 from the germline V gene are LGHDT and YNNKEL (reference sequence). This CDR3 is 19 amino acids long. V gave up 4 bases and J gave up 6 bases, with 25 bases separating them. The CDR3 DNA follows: TGTGCCAGCAGCCTCAAGTACCCTCGTCTGGGGGCCCTTAATTCACCCCTCCACTTT. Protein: CASSLKYPRLGALNSPLHF.

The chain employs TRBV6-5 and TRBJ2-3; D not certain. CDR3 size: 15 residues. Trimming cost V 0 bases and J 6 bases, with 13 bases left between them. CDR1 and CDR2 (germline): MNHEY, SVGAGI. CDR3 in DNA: TGTGCCAGCAGTTACTCCAATGTTGAGATCGATACGCAGTATTTT. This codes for CASSYSNVEIDTQYF.

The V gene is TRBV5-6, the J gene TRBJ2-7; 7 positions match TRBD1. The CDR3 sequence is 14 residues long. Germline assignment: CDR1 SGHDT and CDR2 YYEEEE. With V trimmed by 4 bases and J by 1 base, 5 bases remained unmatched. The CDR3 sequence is CASSTLTGSYEQYF. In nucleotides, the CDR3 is TGTGCCAGCAGCACGCTGACAGGGTCCTACGAGCAGTACTTC.

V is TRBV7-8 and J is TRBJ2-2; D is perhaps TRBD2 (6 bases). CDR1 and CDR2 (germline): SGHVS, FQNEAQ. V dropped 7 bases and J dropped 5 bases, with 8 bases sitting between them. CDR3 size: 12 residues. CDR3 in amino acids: CASNGGTGELFF. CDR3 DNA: TGTGCCAGCAATGGGGGGACCGGGGAGCTGTTTTTT.

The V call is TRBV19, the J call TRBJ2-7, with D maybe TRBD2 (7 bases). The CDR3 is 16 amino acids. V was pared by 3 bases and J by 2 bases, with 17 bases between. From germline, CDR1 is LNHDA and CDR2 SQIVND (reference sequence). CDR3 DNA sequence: TGTGCCAGTAGTATGGGGGGGGCCTCCCTTACCTACGAGCAGTACTTC. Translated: CASSMGGASLTYEQYF.

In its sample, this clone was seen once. The CDR3 spells CASSLSGGPGGELFF. CDR3 in DNA: TGTGCCAGCAGCTTAAGCGGGGGGCCCGGCGGGGAGCTGTTTTTT. The V call is TRBV7-3, the J call TRBJ2-2, with TRBD2 matching 8 bases. Trimming removed 1 base from V and 7 bases from J; junction bases left unmatched: 5. The V gene's germline CDR1 is SGHTA and CDR2 FQGTGA. This CDR3 spans 15 amino acids.